These 30 T cell receptor beta chains came from one sample sequenced in a study of blood T cells in healthy people across ages. PCR was performed a second time for about 7 to 12 cycles using a sample-barcoded 5' primer and a J-beta primer mix. TCRdb reprocessed the 5' RACE reads with MiXCR, giving one entry per CDR3 protein. The table has 1.6 million or so distinct CDR3 sequences, roughly a third seen once; the top ten hold 11%. Sequenced sample: blood. The source of these receptors is a woman in her thirties in good health.

In this sample, this clonotype turned up a few times. The chain has TRBV14 and TRBJ2-3; 7 positions agree with TRBD1. Germline CDR1 and CDR2: SGHDN and FVKESK. This CDR3 spans 16 amino acids. Germline trimming cut 5 bases from V and 4 bases from J; bases unmatched to any gene: 12. The CDR3 protein is CASSLSGTEVSDTQYF. For the CDR3, the DNA is TGTGCCAGCAGCTTATCCGGGACAGAAGTTTCAGATACGCAGTATTTT.

The chain uses TRBV7-9 and TRBJ2-1, with 7 bases that match TRBD2. Germline-derived CDR1 and CDR2 are SEHNR and FQNEAQ (reference sequence). This CDR3 is built from 13 residues. V was pared by 1 base and J by 8 bases, with 2 bases of the junction left unmatched. This chain's CDR3 is CASSLGLAYEQFF. The DNA for the CDR3 is TGTGCCAGCAGCTTAGGACTAGCATATGAGCAGTTCTTC. Using reference TRBV7-9 and TRBJ2-1 for the parts outside the CDR3, the full variable domain is DTGVSQNPRHKITKRGQNVTFRCDPISEHNRLYWYRQTLGQGPEFLTYFQNEAQLEKSRLLSDRFSAERPKGSFSTLEIQRTEQGDSAMYLCASSLGLAYEQFFGPGTRLTVL.

The J gene is TRBJ2-1, the V gene TRBV18; possibly TRBD2 for D (6 bases). V was clipped by 6 bases and J by 4 bases, with 16 bases between them. The CDR3 sequence is 15 residues long. The germline V gene has CDR1 KGHSH and CDR2 LQKENI. The CDR3 coding sequence is TGTGCCAGCTCCCCCCTTCTAGCGCAATACAATGAGCAGTTCTTC. Translating gives CASSPLLAQYNEQFF. Using reference TRBV18 and TRBJ2-1 for the parts outside the CDR3, the full variable domain is NAGVMQNPRHLVRRRGQEARLRCSPMKGHSHVYWYRQLPEEGLKFMVYLQKENIIDESGMPKERFSAEFPKEGPSILRIQQVVRGDSAAYFCASSPLLAQYNEQFFGPGTRLTVL.

This clonotype was seen repeatedly, ten times or more. The V call is TRBV6-2 or TRBV6-3, the J call TRBJ2-7; D remains ambiguous. This CDR3 spans 13 amino acids. Germline CDR1 reads MNHEY; CDR2 reads SVGEGT. V was pared by 6 bases and J by 0 bases, with 9 bases between. In DNA, the CDR3 is TGTGCCAGCAGACCCCCGGGCTCCTACGAGCAGTACTTC. This gives the protein CASRPPGSYEQYF.

In this sample, this clonotype turned up many times. This chain links TRBV4-1 with TRBJ2-5; TRBD1 agrees at 7 bases. In germline, CDR1 is MGHRA, CDR2 YSYEKL. The J segment lost 6 bases and the V segment lost 2 bases, leaving 6 bases of the junction unmatched. The CDR3 runs 14 residues. The DNA of the CDR3 is TGCGCCAGCAGCCAACCACAGGGGCGACAGACCCAGTACTTC. Its protein is CASSQPQGRQTQYF.

The V and J genes are TRBV30 and TRBJ1-5; 9 nucleotides line up with TRBD1. This CDR3 contains 17 residues. Trimming took 2 bases from V and 5 from J; bases not matched to a gene: 13. The germline V gene has CDR1 GTSNPN and CDR2 SVGIG (reference sequence). For the CDR3, the DNA is TGTGCCTGGAGTCGCCCGGGACAGGGAGGGTGGCATCAGCCCCAGCATTTT. It translates to CAWSRPGQGGWHQPQHF.

CDR3 sequence reads: CAINGGLAGGHITDTQYF. The CDR3, as DNA: TGTGCCATCAACGGGGGACTAGCGGGGGGCCATATCACAGATACGCAGTATTTT. This rearrangement joins TRBV10-3 to TRBJ2-3; TRBD2 aligns across 15 bases. The CDR3 consists of 18 residues. Germline values: CDR1 ENHRY, CDR2 SYGVKD. The J segment lost 2 bases and the V segment lost 7 bases, leaving 10 bases of the junction unmatched.

This chain connects TRBV20-1 to TRBJ2-3, with D uncertain. Deletions cut 3 bases from V and 1 base from J, with 8 bases between. The germline gives CDR1 DFQATT, CDR2 SNEGSKA (reference sequence). This CDR3 comprises 13 residues. The CDR3 spells CSARVHGTDTQYF. The CDR3 region has the DNA TGCAGTGCTAGGGTCCACGGCACAGATACGCAGTATTTT.

Regarding this clonotype: Germline and junction disagree at one end, which may indicate a read error. The chain links TRBV20-1 to TRBJ2-7; a weak D match, TRBD2 (6 bases). Germline CDR1 and CDR2: DFQATT and SNEGSKA (reference sequence). This CDR3 comprises 16 residues. The CDR3 DNA follows: TGCAGTGCTAGAGGTCGGACGGGAGTCCGCTCCGACGAGCAGTACTTC. Amino acids: CSARGRTGVRSDEQYF.

This clonotype was detected only a few times. This chain connects TRBV5-5 to TRBJ2-7; TRBD1 aligns across 10 bases. CDR1 and CDR2 (germline): SGHKS, YYEKEE (reference sequence). V was pared by 1 base and J by 2 bases, with 6 bases of the junction left unmatched. This CDR3 is 16 amino acids long. The CDR3: CASSLNPGTGAYEQYF. The CDR3 DNA sequence: TGTGCCAGCAGCTTGAATCCCGGGACAGGGGCCTACGAGCAGTACTTC.

This chain links TRBV4-2 with TRBJ2-2; TRBD2 agrees at 7 bases. This CDR3 spans 17 amino acids. Germline assignment: CDR1 LGHNA and CDR2 YNFKEQ. V dropped 0 bases and J dropped 3; count of bases not matched to a gene: 7. This CDR3 reads CASSQDSSGGDTGELFF. Here the CDR3 DNA reads TGTGCCAGCAGCCAAGATTCTAGCGGTGGGGACACCGGGGAGCTGTTTTTT.

This clonotype showed up many times. This chain joins TRBV4-1 and TRBJ2-7, with 10 bases matching TRBD1. CDR1 and CDR2 from the germline V gene are MGHRA and YSYEKL. This CDR3 has 17 residues. V gave up 0 bases and J gave up 3 bases; unmatched junction bases: 8. The CDR3 loop reads CASSQEGQGSWSYEQYF. CDR3 coding DNA: TGCGCCAGCAGCCAAGAGGGACAGGGGAGTTGGAGCTACGAGCAGTACTTC.

J is TRBJ2-7 and V is TRBV20-1; maybe TRBD1 (6 bases). Germline CDR1 DFQATT, CDR2 SNEGSKA (reference sequence). The CDR3 is 12 amino acids. Trimming stripped 8 bases from V and 4 bases from J, with 15 bases between. The chain's CDR3 is CSTTVQGYEQYF. For the CDR3, the DNA is TGCAGTACTACGGTACAGGGATACGAGCAGTACTTC.

This clonotype was seen more than once but under ten times. DNA for the CDR3: TGTGCCAGCAGTCCGGGACAGGGACTTCGTGGGCAACCCAACGTCCTGACTTTC. It specifies CASSPGQGLRGQPNVLTF. The chain combines TRBV7-7 with TRBJ2-6, with 9 bases aligning to TRBD1. The CDR3 covers 18 residues. Germline CDR1 and CDR2: SSHAT and FNYEAQ (reference sequence). V lost 6 bases, J lost 8 bases, and 17 bases stayed unmatched.

This rearrangement joins TRBV20-1 to TRBJ2-7; TRBD1 is a possible D gene (5 bases). The V gene's germline CDR1 is DFQATT and CDR2 SNEGSKA (reference sequence). V was pared by 0 bases and J by 2 bases, with 20 bases between. This CDR3 spans 17 amino acids. The CDR3 nucleotides are TGCAGTGCTAGAGATTTGGCGGAAGGGGTTGGAACCTACGAGCAGTACTTC. Residues: CSARDLAEGVGTYEQYF.

The V gene is TRBV29-1, the J gene TRBJ2-2; D not resolved. Germline lookup yields CDR1 SQVTM and CDR2 ANQGSEA. Between the trimmed V and J ends, which lost 6 bases and 6 bases, there was a span of 14 bases. The CDR3 loop spans 13 amino acids. CDR3 loop: CSVQQFGPGELFF. The CDR3 region has the DNA TGCAGCGTCCAACAATTCGGGCCCGGGGAGCTGTTTTTT.

V usage is TRBV6-1 and J usage is TRBJ2-5, with TRBD1 matching over 9 bases. Losses at the gene ends were 6 bases for V and 1 base for J; bases not matched to a gene: 6. Germline V gives CDR1 MNHNS, CDR2 SASEGT. The CDR3 loop spans 15 amino acids. CDR3 residues: CASRGQGRIQETQYF. CDR3 coding DNA: TGTGCCAGCAGGGGACAGGGCCGGATCCAAGAGACCCAGTACTTC.

This clonotype was observed once. The chain combines TRBV11-2 with TRBJ2-3; TRBD1 agrees at 8 bases. Germline CDR1 reads SGHAT; CDR2 reads FQNNGV. This CDR3 has 16 residues. V lost 5 bases to trimming and J lost 3 bases; unmatched junction nucleotides: 10. CDR3 in DNA: TGTGCCAGCAGCAGATGGGACAGGAAACCGACAGATACGCAGTATTTT. This gives the protein CASSRWDRKPTDTQYF.

V is TRBV29-1 and J is TRBJ1-1, with TRBD1 as a possible D gene (5 bases). Germline values: CDR1 SQVTM, CDR2 ANQGSEA. V shed 7 bases and J shed 1 base, with 13 bases lying between them. CDR3 length: 13 residues. The CDR3: CSDVVGGNTEAFF. Written as DNA, the CDR3 is TGCAGCGACGTGGTGGGGGGGAACACTGAAGCTTTCTTT. Supplemented by reference TRBV29-1 and TRBJ1-1, the full variable domain reads SAVISQKPSRDICQRGTSLTIQCQVDSQVTMMFWYRQQPGQSLTLIATANQGSEATYESGFVIDKFPISRPNLTFSTLTVSNMSPEDSSIYLCSDVVGGNTEAFFGQGTRLTVV.

The J gene is TRBJ2-1, the V gene TRBV11-2; possible D gene TRBD1, 8 bases. Germline values: CDR1 SGHAT, CDR2 FQNNGV. This CDR3 has 16 amino acids. The V end was cut by 4 bases, the J end by 7 bases, with 20 bases between. In DNA, the CDR3 is TGTGCCAGCAGCTACAGGGGGAGGGGCGCGCGAAATGAGCAGTTCTTC. This sequence encodes CASSYRGRGARNEQFF.

There are many counts of this clonotype. V and J are TRBV7-2 and TRBJ2-7, with TRBD2 as a possible D gene (5 bases). There are 13 residues in the CDR3. The germline gives CDR1 SGHTA, CDR2 FQGNSA. The V end was cut by 5 bases, the J end by 5 bases, with 13 bases between. The CDR3 DNA sequence: TGTGCCAGCAGCCTGGCCCCCGGGGACGAGCAGTACTTC. As protein: CASSLAPGDEQYF.

V gene TRBV29-1 combines with J gene TRBJ2-5; D possibly corresponds to TRBD1 (9 bases). This CDR3 comprises 19 residues. Germline V gene data show CDR1 as SQVTM and CDR2 as ANQGSEA. Between the trimmed V and J ends, which lost 6 bases and 7 bases, there was a span of 36 bases. The CDR3 sequence: CSVPGGTGYREGLLGTQYF. The CDR3 nucleotides read TGCAGCGTCCCTGGCGGGACAGGGTATCGGGAGGGCCTTCTGGGGACCCAGTACTTC.

Notes on this clonotype: A much larger clone is a single base away; this may be a read error. V and J are TRBV27 and TRBJ2-3; 7 bases line up with TRBD1. The CDR3 loop spans 15 amino acids. V dropped 6 bases and J dropped 3; count of bases not matched to a gene: 9. Germline V gene lookup returns CDR1 MNHEY and CDR2 SMNVEV (reference sequence). In nucleotides, the CDR3 is TGTGCCAGCAGATTGAGACAGGGAAGGACAGATACGCAGTATTTT. It encodes CASRLRQGRTDTQYF.

V usage is TRBV5-1 and J usage is TRBJ2-3; 8 nucleotides line up with TRBD1. CDR1 is SGHRS and CDR2 is YFSETQ in the germline V gene. The V and J ends lost 0 bases and 7 bases, in that order; junction bases with no gene match: 4. The CDR3 extends over 14 amino acids. In DNA form, the CDR3 reads TGCGCCAGCAGCTTGGTGGGACAGGCAAATACGCAGTATTTT. The encoded protein is CASSLVGQANTQYF.

V is TRBV15 and J is TRBJ2-6, with D perhaps matching TRBD1 or TRBD2 (5 bases each). This CDR3 region has 18 residues. CDR1 is LNHNV, CDR2 YYDKDF, per germline (reference sequence). V shed 0 bases and J shed 0 bases, with 12 bases lying between them. CDR3 in amino acids: CATSRDLGPFSGANVLTF. The CDR3 DNA reads as TGTGCCACCAGCAGAGATTTGGGACCGTTCTCTGGGGCCAACGTCCTGACTTTC.

At least ten counts were recorded for this clonotype. The rearrangement links TRBV29-1 to TRBJ2-7; D is uncertain. V was clipped by 3 bases and J by 2 bases, with 17 bases between them. The CDR3 runs to 15 residues. Germline V gene sequence: CDR1 SQVTM, CDR2 ANQGSEA. CDR3 DNA: TGCAGCGTTGAGGGTCACCAGGCAAATACCTACGAGCAGTACTTC. Protein product: CSVEGHQANTYEQYF.

V and J are TRBV4-1 and TRBJ2-3, with unresolved D. Germline V gene data show CDR1 as MGHRA and CDR2 as YSYEKL. This CDR3 comprises 15 residues. V lost 6 bases and J 6 bases, leaving 19 bases between the germline ends. The CDR3 DNA reads as TGCGCCAGCAGAGACGTACAAGTCCGGGCGGATACGCAGTATTTT. Translating gives CASRDVQVRADTQYF.

Many counts were recorded for this clonotype. The rearrangement links TRBV5-6 to TRBJ1-2, with 8 bases identical to TRBD1. Per the germline V gene, CDR1 is SGHDT and CDR2 is YYEEEE. CDR3 size: 14 residues. J was trimmed by 5 bases and V by 2 bases; bases with no gene match: 5. The CDR3 protein is CASSFGTGTYGYTF. The CDR3, as DNA: TGTGCCAGCAGCTTCGGGACAGGAACATATGGCTACACCTTC.

This clonotype was recorded many times. Relative to the germline gene, one junction end is altered; a read error may explain this. The chain combines TRBV13 with TRBJ2-7, with a tentative D call TRBD1 (5 bases). In germline, CDR1 is PRHDT, CDR2 FYEKMQ (reference sequence). The CDR3 consists of 15 residues. CDR3 amino acids: CASSPRGQGSYEQYF. CDR3 in DNA: TGCGCCAGCAGCCCCCGTGGGCAGGGCTCCTACGAGCAGTACTTC.

In its sample, this clonotype was seen many times. This chain links TRBV11-2 with TRBJ2-1, with a weak D call TRBD2 (7 bases). Germline lookup yields CDR1 SGHAT and CDR2 FQNNGV. The CDR3 loop spans 15 amino acids. The V end was cut by 1 base, the J end by 6 bases, with 13 bases between. CDR3 in DNA: TGTGCCAGCAGCTTAGGGGGGGGGGGCCTCAATGAGCAGTTCTTC. It is translated as CASSLGGGGLNEQFF.